This T cell receptor (beta chain) was sequenced during a study of blood T cells in healthy people across ages. With a J-beta primer mix and a sample-barcoded 5' primer, a second PCR ran about 7 to 11 cycles. TCRdb redid the calling of the 5' RACE reads with MiXCR, one entry per CDR3 protein. The table has around 870,000 distinct CDR3 sequences, under 30% seen once. The table lists this clonotype with a few counts. In each sample, at least 7 million PBMCs were isolated. V gave up 1 base and J gave up 2 bases, with 6 bases separating them. CDR1 is DFQATT, CDR2 SNEGSKA, per germline (reference sequence). The CDR3 length is 13 residues.

Sequences were obtained from blood. This sequence originates from a woman of 80 years or more in good health. This chain uses TRBV20-1 with TRBJ1-5; D ambiguous. The CDR3 region has the DNA TGCAGTGCTAGAGTCTCTGGCAATCAGCCCCAGCATTTT. This gives the protein CSARVSGNQPQHF.